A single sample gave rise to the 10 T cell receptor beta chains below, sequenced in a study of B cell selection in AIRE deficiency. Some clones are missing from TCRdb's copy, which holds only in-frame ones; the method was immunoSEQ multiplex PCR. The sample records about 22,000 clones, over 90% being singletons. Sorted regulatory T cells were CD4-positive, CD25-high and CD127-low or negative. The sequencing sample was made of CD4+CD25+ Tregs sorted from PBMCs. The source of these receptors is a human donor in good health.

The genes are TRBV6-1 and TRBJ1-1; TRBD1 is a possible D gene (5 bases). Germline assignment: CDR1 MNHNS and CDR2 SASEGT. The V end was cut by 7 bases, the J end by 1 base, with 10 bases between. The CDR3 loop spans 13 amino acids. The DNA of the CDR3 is TGTGCCAGCATCCATGACAGGAACACTGAAGCTTTCTTT. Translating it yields CASIHDRNTEAFF.

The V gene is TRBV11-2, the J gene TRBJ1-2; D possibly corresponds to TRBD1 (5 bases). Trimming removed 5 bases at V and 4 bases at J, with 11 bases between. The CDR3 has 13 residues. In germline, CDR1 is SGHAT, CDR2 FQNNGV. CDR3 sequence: CASSIGAFYGYTF. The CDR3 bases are TGTGCCAGCAGCATCGGGGCCTTCTATGGCTACACCTTC.

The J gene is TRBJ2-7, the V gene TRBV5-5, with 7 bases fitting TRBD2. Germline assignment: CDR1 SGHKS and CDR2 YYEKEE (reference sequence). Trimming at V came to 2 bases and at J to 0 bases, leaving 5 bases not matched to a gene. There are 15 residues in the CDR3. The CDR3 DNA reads TGTGCCAGCAGCTTTCTGTCGGGGGGCTCCTACGAGCAGTACTTC. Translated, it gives CASSFLSGGSYEQYF.

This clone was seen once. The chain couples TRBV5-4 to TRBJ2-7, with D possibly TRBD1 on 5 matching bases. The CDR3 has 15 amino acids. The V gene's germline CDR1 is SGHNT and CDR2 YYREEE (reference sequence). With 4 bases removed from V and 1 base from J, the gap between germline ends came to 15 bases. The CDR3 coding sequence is TGTGCCAGCAGCCGGGCGACAGTAGGATCCTACGAGCAGTACTTC. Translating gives CASSRATVGSYEQYF.

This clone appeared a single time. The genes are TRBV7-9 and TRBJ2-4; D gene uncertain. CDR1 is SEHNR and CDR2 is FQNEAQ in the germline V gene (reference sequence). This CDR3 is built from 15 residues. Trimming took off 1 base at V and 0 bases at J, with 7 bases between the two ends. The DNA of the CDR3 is TGTGCCAGCAGCTTAGGGCGTCTAGCCAAAAACATTCAGTACTTC. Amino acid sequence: CASSLGRLAKNIQYF.

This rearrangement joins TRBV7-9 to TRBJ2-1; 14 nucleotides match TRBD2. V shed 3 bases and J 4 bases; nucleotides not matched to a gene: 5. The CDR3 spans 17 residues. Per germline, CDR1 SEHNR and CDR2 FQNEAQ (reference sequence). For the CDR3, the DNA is TGTGCCAGCAGCTTCCGACTAGCGGGGGGGCGTTACAATGAGCAGTTCTTC. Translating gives CASSFRLAGGRYNEQFF.

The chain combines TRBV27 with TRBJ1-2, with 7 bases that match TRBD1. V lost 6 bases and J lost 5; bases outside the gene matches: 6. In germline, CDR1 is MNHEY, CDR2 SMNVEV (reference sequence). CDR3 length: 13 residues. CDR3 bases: TGTGCCAGCAGGCCAGGGGGGTGGTATGGCTACACCTTC. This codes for CASRPGGWYGYTF.

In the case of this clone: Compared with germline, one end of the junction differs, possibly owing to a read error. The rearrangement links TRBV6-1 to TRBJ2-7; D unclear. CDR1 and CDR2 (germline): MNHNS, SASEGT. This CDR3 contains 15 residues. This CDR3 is CASSESHLFSFGLRF. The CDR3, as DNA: TGTGCCAGCAGTGAATCACACCTCTTCTCCTTCGGTTTGAGGTTC.

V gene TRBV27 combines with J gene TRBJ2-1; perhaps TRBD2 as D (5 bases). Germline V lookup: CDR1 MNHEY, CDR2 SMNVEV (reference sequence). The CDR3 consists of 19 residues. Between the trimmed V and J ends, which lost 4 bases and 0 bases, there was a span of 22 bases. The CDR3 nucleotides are TGTGCCAGCAGTTCCCACCGGTTGATGCCGGGGTTCTCCTACAATGAGCAGTTCTTC. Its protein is CASSSHRLMPGFSYNEQFF.

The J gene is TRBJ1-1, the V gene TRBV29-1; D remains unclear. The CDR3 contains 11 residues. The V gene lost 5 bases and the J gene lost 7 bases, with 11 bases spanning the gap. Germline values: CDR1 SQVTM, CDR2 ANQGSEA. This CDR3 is CSVLGGYEAFF. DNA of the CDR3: TGCAGCGTTCTTGGCGGGTATGAAGCTTTCTTT.